The clone carrying this T cell receptor (beta chain) has only a few counts. The data were taken from a study of control samples from healthy donors and cancer patients. The CDR3 is 12 residues long. Libraries were prepared by immunoSEQ multiplex PCR; TCRdb keeps only in-frame clonotypes and omits some of them. The sample records over 65,000 clones, 85% to 90% being singletons. The source of this sequence is a woman aged 45 to 65 with colorectal cancer. Source material: PBMCs. The rearrangement joins TRBV21-1 to TRBJ2-7. TRBV21-1 is termed a pseudogene. The CDR3 DNA reads as TGTGCCAGCAGCAAAGGGGGCTACGAGCAGTACGTC. It encodes CASSKGGYEQYV.